This section outlines one TCR beta chain sequence together with its context. Study processing details: Estimated nucleated cell counts came from reference gene primer amplification. Assay used: immunoSEQ multiplex PCR; TCRdb lists only in-frame clones, some missing. The DNA gave D and trimming, while V, J and clone size come from that table. The data hold 170,000 or so clones, with 75% to 90% observed a single time. The record originates from a study of blood T cell repertoires in COVID-19. Whole-study context: The origin of the acute and convalescent COVID-19 samples was the United States, Italy and Spain. Sources were T cells, B-cell-depleted T cells, or PBMCs; the material itself was cDNA or gDNA.

Participants came from under 30 US areas, aged roughly 18 to 89 years. Between the trimmed V and J ends, which lost 8 bases and 2 bases, there was a span of 12 bases. CDR1 MNHEY and CDR2 SVGAGI come from the germline V gene. The CDR3 covers 14 residues. The sequenced material came from PBMCs or T cells enriched from blood (not recorded which). This rearrangement joins TRBV6-5 to TRBJ1-4; tentative D call: TRBD1 (6 bases). The sequence was collected from a man aged 40-55 years who had recovered from COVID-19. CDR3 DNA sequence: TGTGCCAGCGAAACAGGGTCGACTAATGAAAAACTGTTTTTT. Residues: CASETGSTNEKLFF.